One and the same sample provided the 17 T cell receptor beta chains below, sequenced in a study of beta chain features in type 1 diabetes. Expressed TCRB transcripts were sequenced after all isolated RNA was converted to cDNA. The data were produced by immunoSEQ multiplex PCR, yet TCRdb's version contains in-frame clones alone and is incomplete. The table has under 450,000 clones, 14% seen once. Sequencing was carried out using naive CD4+ T cells from blood. These receptors all stem from a man aged 25-45 years in good health.

The rearrangement joins TRBV18 to TRBJ1-1; 8 positions agree with TRBD1. V lost 1 base to trimming and J lost 6 bases; unmatched junction nucleotides: 4. Germline CDR1 reads KGHSH; CDR2 reads LQKENI. The CDR3 runs 14 residues. CDR3 amino acids: CASSPRTGSPEAFF. The CDR3 DNA reads as TGTGCCAGCTCACCACGGACAGGGAGCCCTGAAGCTTTCTTT.

The chain is built from TRBV29-1 and TRBJ1-1; D remains ambiguous. This CDR3 has 11 amino acids. The germline gives CDR1 SQVTM, CDR2 ANQGSEA. V was cut by 4 bases and J by 11 bases, with 14 bases left in between. CDR3 amino acids: CSVVNAAGAFF. In DNA, the CDR3 is TGCAGCGTTGTAAATGCCGCGGGGGCTTTCTTT.

V gene TRBV25-1 combines with J gene TRBJ2-7, with D perhaps matching TRBD2 (6 bases). This CDR3 spans 13 amino acids. The ends were cut back, 6 bases at V and 0 bases at J, with 9 bases in the middle. The germline CDR1 and CDR2 sequences are MGHDK and SYGVNS. CDR3 nucleotides: TGTGCCAGCAGGCGGGGCGGCTCCTACGAGCAGTACTTC. Amino acids: CASRRGGSYEQYF.

This clone occurred a few times. The chain is built from TRBV7-3 and TRBJ2-1; 8 nucleotides align to TRBD2. The J segment lost 7 bases and the V segment lost 5 bases, leaving 10 bases of the junction unmatched. Germline assignment: CDR1 SGHTA and CDR2 FQGTGA. The CDR3 extends over 15 amino acids. The CDR3 loop is CASSPGTSPPNEQFF. The CDR3 nucleotides read TGTGCCAGCAGCCCCGGGACTAGTCCCCCAAATGAGCAGTTCTTC.

There are a few counts of this clone. The CDR3 sequence is CASSLVNLTGSSYEQYF. Written as DNA, the CDR3 is TGTGCCAGCAGCTTAGTGAATTTGACAGGGAGCTCCTACGAGCAGTACTTC. The chain has TRBV7-9 and TRBJ2-7, with 7 positions matching TRBD1. There are 17 residues in the CDR3. V shed 1 base and J 0 bases; nucleotides not matched to a gene: 9. CDR1 and CDR2 from the germline V gene are SEHNR and FQNEAQ (reference sequence).

The gene calls are TRBV5-1 and TRBJ2-5; D is unclear. The J call may be wrong; the DNA end is better matched by TRBJ2-7. This CDR3 has 14 residues. CDR1 and CDR2 from the germline V gene are SGHRS and YFSETQ. Here the CDR3 reads CASSLDGERYEQYF. CDR3 coding DNA: TGCGCCAGCAGCTTGGATGGGGAAAGGTACGAGCAGTACTTC.

This clone was recorded many times. This sequence joins TRBV21-1 and TRBJ2-7; the table assigns TRBD1, which was not confirmed against the DNA. TRBV21-1 is a pseudogene locus. The CDR3 contains 13 residues. CDR3: CASSKGDRYEQYV. As DNA, the CDR3 is TGTGCCAGCAGCAAGGGGGACAGATACGAGCAGTACGTC.

The chain's CDR3 is CAWSDTMGTGNYEQYV. The DNA for the CDR3 is TGTGCCTGGAGTGATACTATGGGGACAGGTAACTACGAGCAGTACGTC. The V call is TRBV30, the J call TRBJ2-7; 8 nucleotides align to TRBD1. Looked up from germline, CDR1 is GTSNPN and CDR2 is SVGIG (reference sequence). The CDR3 is 16 residues long. V trimming: 1 base; J trimming: 3 bases; junction bases outside the gene matches: 11.

This clone was observed a few times. The rearrangement uses TRBV9 and TRBJ2-1; maybe TRBD2 (5 bases). Trimming pared 2 bases from V and 0 bases from J, leaving 15 bases between. The length of the CDR3 is 17 residues. From germline, CDR1 is SGDLS and CDR2 YYNGEE. The CDR3 region is CASSVAPPGSSYNEQFF. CDR3 nucleotides: TGTGCCAGCAGCGTGGCACCCCCGGGGAGCTCCTACAATGAGCAGTTCTTC. Using reference TRBV9 and TRBJ2-1 for the parts outside the CDR3, the full variable domain is DSGVTQTPKHLITATGQRVTLRCSPRSGDLSVYWYQQSLDQGLQFLIQYYNGEERAKGNILERFSAQQFPDLHSELNLSSLELGDSALYFCASSVAPPGSSYNEQFFGPGTRLTVL.

This clone was observed a few times. The V and J genes are TRBV7-2 and TRBJ2-1, with a tentative D call TRBD2 (5 bases). Germline CDR1 and CDR2: SGHTA and FQGNSA. Between the trimmed V and J ends, which lost 0 bases and 7 bases, there was a span of 13 bases. This CDR3 is built from 15 residues. CDR3 nucleotides: TGTGCCAGCAGCTTAGCACGGCTAGCCGGTAATGAGCAGTTCTTC. Its protein product is CASSLARLAGNEQFF.

This clone was seen a few times. The V gene is TRBV11-2, the J gene TRBJ2-3; D gene uncertain. Germline-derived CDR1 and CDR2 are SGHAT and FQNNGV. Trimming left V 1 base short and J 0 bases short, with 8 bases between. This CDR3 has 15 amino acids. CDR3 amino acids: CASSLGTASTDTQYF. In DNA form, the CDR3 reads TGTGCCAGCAGCTTAGGAACCGCTAGCACAGATACGCAGTATTTT.

This clone was recorded a few times. The chain links TRBV7-3 to TRBJ2-3, with 8 bases aligning to TRBD2. The CDR3 sequence is 15 residues long. V lost 0 bases to trimming and J lost 5 bases; unmatched junction nucleotides: 4. Germline V gene lookup returns CDR1 SGHTA and CDR2 FQGTGA. CDR3 DNA: TGTGCCAGCAGCTTAACCTCGACTAGCGTAGATACGCAGTATTTT. Its protein is CASSLTSTSVDTQYF.

This clone showed up just a few times. V gene TRBV18 combines with J gene TRBJ2-7, with D tentatively TRBD1 (6 bases). V lost 3 bases and J lost 5, with 14 bases in between. This CDR3 has 14 amino acids. The germline V gene encodes CDR1 KGHSH and CDR2 LQKENI. CDR3 residues: CASSPKTGFDEQYV. As DNA, the CDR3 is TGTGCCAGCTCACCGAAAACAGGGTTCGACGAGCAGTACGTC.

The chain joins TRBV6-5 to TRBJ1-5; 9 bases map to TRBD1. The CDR3 is 14 residues long. Germline-derived CDR1 and CDR2 are MNHEY and SVGAGI. Trimming at V came to 6 bases and at J to 4 bases, leaving 4 bases not matched to a gene. CDR3 protein: CASSRQGVNQPQHF. The CDR3 DNA sequence: TGTGCCAGCAGCCGACAGGGGGTTAATCAGCCCCAGCATTTT.

This clone has only a few counts. The chain recombines TRBV29-1 with TRBJ2-1; D may be TRBD1 or TRBD2 (6 bases each). The CDR3 runs 14 residues. CDR1 is SQVTM and CDR2 is ANQGSEA in the germline V gene. V dropped 3 bases and J dropped 6 bases, with 15 bases sitting between them. The CDR3 loop is CSVDKGGAGNEQFF. In DNA form, the CDR3 reads TGCAGCGTTGACAAGGGGGGCGCGGGCAATGAGCAGTTCTTC.

A few counts support this clone. The chain employs TRBV5-1 and TRBJ2-5, with 7 bases identical to TRBD2. The length of the CDR3 is 14 residues. The V gene end was trimmed by 5 bases and the J gene end by 2 bases; junction bases not matched to a gene: 6. In germline, CDR1 is SGHRS, CDR2 YFSETQ. As DNA, the CDR3 is TGCGCCAGCAGTGACCTAGCGGATCAAGAGACCCAGTACTTC. It is translated as CASSDLADQETQYF.

V gene TRBV15 combines with J gene TRBJ1-1; D uncertain. Trimming took off 0 bases at V and 10 bases at J, with 12 bases between the two ends. Germline values: CDR1 LNHNV, CDR2 YYDKDF (reference sequence). The CDR3 length is 13 residues. Here the CDR3 reads CATSRDVRRGAFF. CDR3 in DNA: TGTGCCACCAGCAGAGACGTACGGCGGGGAGCTTTCTTT.